This TCR beta chain was found in a study of blood T cell repertoires in COVID-19 (dated by TCRdb to 2019 to 2021). With regard to the full study: Samples covering the acute and convalescent phases of COVID-19 were provided by collaborators in the United States, Italy and Spain. A freely available public database, intended as a resource for researchers studying the immune response to SARS-CoV-2, is where the repertoires were released. Samples were obtained from the ongoing ImmuneRACE study (first 160 participants) and from some 1,300 subjects provided by 6 global collaborators. The sample metadata nearly always contained a de-identified subject ID, COVID-19 status, age in years and sex. Deeply sampled blood TCRbeta repertoires from subjects exposed to, actively infected with, or recovered from COVID-19 were included in the dataset. The prospective study material was composed of cDNA or gDNA derived from T cells, B-cell-depleted T cells, or PBMCs. HLA class I and class II types, where available, came from metadata supplied by the sample provider rather than from assay-based typing. Overall results and qualifications from the work: How much clinical and demographic metadata was included differed by source and by participant, and the metadata was provided uncurated.

Participants in the prospective study were enrolled through a virtual design, were aged about 18 to 90 years, and lived in about two dozen United States geographic areas. In the prospective study, cohorts were assigned on the basis of participant-reported clinical history obtained from a screening survey and a study questionnaire. Recovered participants in ImmuneRACE Cohort 3 were defined as having two consecutive negative NP/OP PCR tests, clearance from a healthcare professional, or resolution of symptoms. Mobile phlebotomists in the prospective study collected whole blood, serum and a nasopharyngeal or oropharyngeal swab from every participant. Prospective study participants could optionally give additional blood draws and questionnaires over an approximately 2-month period. Blood samples from the prospective study were shipped frozen or at room temperature prior to DNA extraction. TCRbeta CDR3 regions were amplified from genomic DNA by means of the immunoSEQ Assay, a bias-controlled multiplex PCR. The study's processing was this. The number of nucleated cells in each sample was estimated by amplification of reference gene primers within the assay. To quantify the absolute abundance of each unique TCRbeta CDR3 rearrangement, sequence reads were collapsed and filtered. Productive Simpson clonality was computed per sample as the square root of Simpson's diversity index over productive rearrangements. The table was pulled from immuneACCESS by TCRdb, which kept in-frame rearrangements only. Such tables lose some clones; where checked, under half of the loss comes from unresolved V genes, and the rest has no known cause. V and J calls and clone size are those listed in that table; D and trimming were worked out from the DNA. For this sample the table gives about 470,000 clones, of which roughly nine tenths were detected only once. The ten largest account for around 0.7% of the sample.

Concerning this clone: Its cognate antigen has yet to be identified. Base qualities are not recorded, but no much larger clone differs from it by a single base.

The germline V gene specifies MNHEY as CDR1 and SVGAGI as CDR2. Inclusive of the bounding cysteine and phenylalanine, the CDR3 is 14 residues long. CDR3 DNA only is kept here, 42 bases in frame from base 1. After removal of 2 bases from V and 0 bases from J, the junction retains 0 bases not matched to a gene. This TCR was recovered from a woman younger than 35 who had recovered from COVID-19. The specimen sequenced was PBMCs or T cells enriched from blood (not recorded which). The sequence joins TRBV6-5 to TRBJ1-2; 7 central bases correspond to TRBD1. Read as DNA, the sequence is TGTGCCAGCAGTTACAGGGGGCCTAACTATGGCTACACCTTC. Its product reads: CASSYRGPNYGYTF.